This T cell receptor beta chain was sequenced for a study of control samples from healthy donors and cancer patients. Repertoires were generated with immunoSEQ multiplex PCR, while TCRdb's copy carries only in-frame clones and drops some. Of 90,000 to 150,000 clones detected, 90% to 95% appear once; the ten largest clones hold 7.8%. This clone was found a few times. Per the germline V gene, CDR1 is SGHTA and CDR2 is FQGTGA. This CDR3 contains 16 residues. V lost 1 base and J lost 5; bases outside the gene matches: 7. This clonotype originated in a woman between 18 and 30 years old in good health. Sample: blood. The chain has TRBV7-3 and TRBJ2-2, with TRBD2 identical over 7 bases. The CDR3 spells CASSLMGGSLTGELFF. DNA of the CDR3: TGTGCCAGCAGCTTAATGGGCGGGAGTTTAACCGGGGAGCTGTTTTTT.